A selection of T cell receptor beta chains follows, all from one sample in a study of shared clonotypes between healthy human individuals. Libraries were prepared by immunoSEQ multiplex PCR; TCRdb keeps only in-frame clonotypes and omits some of them. The sample has approximately 1.5 million clones, roughly 98.5% seen once. Sequenced: naive CD4+ T cells sorted from blood. The receptor source for this set is a man between 25 and 39 years old in good health. The CDR3 runs from the conserved cysteine through the conserved F or W. A D gene is named only where the DNA matches it firmly. Rows give clone size only sometimes, using once, few, many, or a class for an expanded clone.

abundance,d_gene,j_gene,v_gene,CDR3nt,CDR3aa
NA,NA,TRBJ1-1,TRBV28,TGTGCCAGCAGTTTGGGACGTGAAGCTTTCTTT,CASSLGREAFF
NA,TRBD2,TRBJ2-1,TRBV25-1,TGTGCCAGCAGTGTCGGTAGCGGGAGAAGTGAGCAGTTCTTC,CASSVGSGRSEQFF
once,NA,TRBJ2-3,TRBV5-6,TGTGCCAGCAGCTTGCGGGGAAGCACAGATACGCAGTATTTT,CASSLRGSTDTQYF
NA,NA,TRBJ1-1,TRBV11-3,TGTGCCAGCAGCTTAAGTGAGAACACTGAAGCTTTCTTT,CASSLSENTEAFF
NA,TRBD1,TRBJ2-7,TRBV27,TGTGCCAGCAGTACCCGAAGACAGGGGACCTCCTACGAGCAGTACTTC,CASSTRRQGTSYEQYF
NA,NA,TRBJ2-3,TRBV11-2,TGTGCCAGCAGCACTCCGAGGACGGGGCTAGATACGCAGTATTTT,CASSTPRTGLDTQYF
NA,NA,TRBJ2-3,TRBV27,TGTGCCAGCAGTCTTAACATCCCTAGCACAGATACGCAGTATTTT,CASSLNIPSTDTQYF
NA,NA,TRBJ2-7,TRBV7-9,TGTGCCAGCAGCTCAAACGGGATCTCCTACGAGCAGTACTTC,CASSSNGISYEQYF
NA,NA,TRBJ2-7,TRBV28,TGTGCCAGCAGTTCCGAGCGGAGACTCACCTACGAGCAGTACTTC,CASSSERRLTYEQYF
NA,TRBD2,TRBJ2-7,TRBV5-8,TGTGCCAGCAGCTGGGCGGCTAGCGGGAGTTACGAGCAGTACTTC,CASSWAASGSYEQYF
NA,TRBD1,TRBJ2-7,TRBV28,TGTGCCAGCAGTTTTATAGGACAGGATGCCTACGAGCAGTACTTC,CASSFIGQDAYEQYF
NA,TRBD1,TRBJ1-2,TRBV25-1,TGTGCCAGCAGTGGCTGGACAGGCCAAGTTAGATCCTATGGCTACACCTTC,CASSGWTGQVRSYGYTF
once,TRBD1,TRBJ2-7,TRBV18,TGTGCCAGCTCACTCCTACCGGACGGACAGGGGGAGCACGAGCAGTACTTC,CASSLLPDGQGEHEQYF
NA,NA,TRBJ2-3,TRBV4-1,TGCGCCAGCAGCCAAGGTGGAGTATCCACAGATACGCAGTATTTT,CASSQGGVSTDTQYF
NA,TRBD2,TRBJ2-1,TRBV9,TGTGCCAGCAGCGTAGAGGGGACTAGCGAGTCCTACAATGAGCAGTTCTTC,CASSVEGTSESYNEQFF
NA,TRBD1,TRBJ1-1,TRBV6-5,TGTGCCAGCAGTTACTTAGACAGGGGGGTCACTGAAGCTTTCTTT,CASSYLDRGVTEAFF
NA,NA,TRBJ2-7,TRBV5-6,TGTGCCAGCAGCCCGGTTTTCGGGGTTTCCTACGAGCAGTACTTC,CASSPVFGVSYEQYF
NA,NA,TRBJ1-1,TRBV28,TGTGCCAGCAGTTTGCAGAACACTGAAGCTTTCTTT,CASSLQNTEAFF
NA,NA,TRBJ1-2,TRBV9,TGTGCCAGCAGCGGCCATCCTTCGACGGGCTATGGCTACACCTTC,CASSGHPSTGYGYTF
NA,NA,TRBJ1-2,TRBV20-1,TGCAGTGTCAGTAGAGGGACTGGCTACACCTTC,CSVSRGTGYTF
NA,TRBD1,TRBJ2-7,TRBV5-4,TGTGCCAGCTCCCTGACAGGGACCTACGAGCAGTACTTC,CASSLTGTYEQYF
NA,NA,TRBJ2-3,TRBV19,TGTGCCAGTAGTATGAATGGGGGCCGGGGCACAGATACGCAGTATTTT,CASSMNGGRGTDTQYF
NA,NA,TRBJ1-1,TRBV10-3,TGTGCCATCAGCTCGTTGGGGACGAACACTGAAGCTTTCTTT,CAISSLGTNTEAFF
NA,NA,TRBJ1-4,TRBV5-1,TGCGCCAGCAGCCCCGGGCACAATGAAAAACTGTTTTTT,CASSPGHNEKLFF
NA,NA,TRBJ2-2,TRBV25-1,TGTGCCAGCACAAGTGGGCATAGGAACACCGGGGAGCTGTTTTTT,CASTSGHRNTGELFF
NA,NA,TRBJ2-3,TRBV5-4,TGTGCCAGCAGCTTGGATCAGGGGCCCCGGGATACGCAGTATTTT,CASSLDQGPRDTQYF
NA,NA,TRBJ2-7,TRBV19,TGTGCCAGTAGTATCGGATACGAGCAGTACTTC,CASSIGYEQYF
NA,NA,TRBJ1-5,TRBV5-1,TGCGCCAGCAGCTTGGGGGGGTATAGCAATCAGCCCCAGCATTTT,CASSLGGYSNQPQHF
NA,NA,TRBJ1-2,TRBV18,TGTGCCAGCTCACCCCCGCTCCGCGCCGGCTATGGCTACACCTTC,CASSPPLRAGYGYTF
NA,NA,TRBJ2-1,TRBV19,TGTGCCAGTAGTTCCGGGTCCCATGAGCAGTTCTTC,CASSSGSHEQFF
NA,NA,TRBJ1-2,TRBV5-4,TGTGCCAGCAGCCCTGCGGGACGCCGCAACTATGGCTACACCTTC,CASSPAGRRNYGYTF
NA,TRBD1,TRBJ2-7,TRBV5-5,TGTGCCAGCAGCTTGAGGGCACAGGGGGAAGACTACGAGCAGTACTTC,CASSLRAQGEDYEQYF